This T cell receptor beta chain was identified in a study of cytomegalovirus exposure and HLA in healthy donors. Regarding the study as a whole: Follow-up analysis seemed to connect common viral pathogens with several of the most significant clusters identified.

Comments on this clone: Antigen: not known.

Per the germline V gene, CDR1 is SGHDT and CDR2 is YYEEEE. V shed 0 bases and J shed 5 bases, with 11 bases lying between them. The CDR3 contains 14 residues. The PCR made use of 60 Vbeta and 13 Jbeta primers. TCRdb keeps only in-frame clones here, not all; method: immunoSEQ multiplex PCR. This table has 100,000 to 150,000 clones, roughly four fifths appearing once. This sequence was found in a man aged 50 to 59 in good health and CMV-seronegative. Sequenced input: PBMCs. The chain carries TRBV5-6 and TRBJ1-2; D unresolved. The CDR3 DNA sequence: TGTGCCAGCAGCTTGGAGACTGTAATTTATGGCTACACCTTC. Protein sequence: CASSLETVIYGYTF.